This record concerns one T cell receptor (beta chain) sequence. Antigen unknown. The sample comes from a study of shared clonotypes between healthy human individuals. Study-wide results and limits: Non-shared clonotypes showed lower generation probabilities than clonotypes common to all four donors.

Method: immunoSEQ multiplex PCR; TCRdb's copy keeps in-frame clones and lacks some. The sample lists 2 million to 2.5 million clones, around 92% occurring once. This clonotype originated in a man between 18 and 35 years old in good health. Some clones in this sample may be carry-over from other donors' samples. The specimen was naive CD4+ T cells from PBMCs. Regarding subset: CD45RA+ positively selected.

The CDR3 is CAWTDYLIGWDTQYF. Written as DNA, the CDR3 is TGTGCCTGGACCGACTACCTGATAGGATGGGATACGCAGTATTTT. The V and J genes are TRBV30 and TRBJ2-3, with a tentative D call TRBD2 (5 bases). The CDR3 extends over 15 amino acids. Germline CDR1 and CDR2: GTSNPN and SVGIG (reference sequence). The V gene lost 4 bases and the J gene lost 6 bases, with 20 bases spanning the gap.